Listed here is a single T cell receptor (beta chain). As yet, its antigen is unknown. The data are from a study of CD8+ T cells in alopecia areata. General observations from the study: In lesional scalp, particularly from alopecia totalis/universalis, clonality was higher than in normal scalp. Normal-skin resident alphabeta T cells also appear among scalp sample sequences.

Noted treatment: oral pan-JAK inhibitor, 5-10 mg twice daily. The sequencing template was cDNA reverse transcribed from extracted RNA. Sequenced by immunoSEQ multiplex PCR; TCRdb stores in-frame clones only, minus some. The sample has more than 95,000 clones; roughly 58% are singletons. The TCR was taken from a human donor with alopecia areata. The input for sequencing was CD8+ T cells sorted from blood, taken at week 4, from a patient treated with tofacitinib.

The CDR3 nucleotides are TGCGCCAGCAGCTTGGACAGGTCGGGGGATGAAGCTTTCTTT. Its protein product is CASSLDRSGDEAFF. V gene TRBV5-1 combines with J gene TRBJ1-1; D may be TRBD1 (5 bases). V was shortened by 0 bases and J by 7 bases, with 13 bases between the two germline ends. The CDR3 consists of 14 residues. Germline CDR1 SGHRS, CDR2 YFSETQ. Based on the CDR3 plus reference TRBV5-1 and TRBJ1-1, the full variable domain is KAGVTQTPRYLIKTRGQQVTLSCSPISGHRSVSWYQQTPGQGLQFLFEYFSETQRNKGNFPGRFSGRQFSNSRSEMNVSTLELGDSALYLCASSLDRSGDEAFFGQGTRLTVV.